Following are 6 T cell receptor beta chains from one sample sequenced in a study of T-cell reconstitution after alpha-beta-depleted transplantation in children. Unique molecular identifiers were used in preparing the TCRbeta library. A single record per CDR3 protein comes from TCRdb applying MiXCR to the PCR reads. The sample consists of a few hundred thousand distinct CDR3 sequences, 10% to 15% of them appearing once. The source material was PBMCs, mostly from graft donor cells, sampled 360 days after TCRalphabeta/CD19-depleted stem cell transplant. These receptors originate from a male patient younger than 18 who had a stem cell transplant for acute myeloid leukemia, so the T cells may come from the graft donor.

The table lists this clonotype with a few counts. V and J are TRBV30 and TRBJ2-1; no clear D gene. This CDR3 has 13 residues. Trimming removed 3 bases at V and 3 bases at J, with 9 bases between. Per the germline V gene, CDR1 is GTSNPN and CDR2 is SVGIG (reference sequence). The CDR3 region has the DNA TGTGCCTGGAGGACGTGGGTCTACAATGAGCAGTTCTTC. Protein product: CAWRTWVYNEQFF.

This clonotype showed up just a few times. This chain uses TRBV7-2 with TRBJ1-1; D call uncertain. V lost 2 bases, J lost 1 base, and 5 bases lay in between. The CDR3 has 13 residues. Germline V gene sequence: CDR1 SGHTA, CDR2 FQGNSA. The CDR3 DNA is TGTGCCAGCAGCTTATCCGAGAACACTGAAGCTTTCTTT. It specifies CASSLSENTEAFF. Full variable domain (outside the CDR3, taken from reference TRBV7-2 and TRBJ1-1): GAGVSQSPSNKVTEKGKDVELRCDPISGHTALYWYRQSLGQGLEFLIYFQGNSAPDKSGLPSDRFSAERTGGSVSTLTIQRTQQEDSAVYLCASSLSENTEAFFGQGTRLTVV.

Only one count was recorded for this clonotype. The chain uses TRBV18 and TRBJ2-4, with D possibly TRBD2 on 5 matching bases. The CDR3 has 15 residues. The V end lost 4 bases, the J end lost 8 bases, and 18 bases lay between the germline ends. Germline V gives CDR1 KGHSH, CDR2 LQKENI. Here the CDR3 DNA reads TGTGCCAGCTCACAAACGGACCCAGGAGGCCACATTCAGTACTTC. It codes for CASSQTDPGGHIQYF.

This clonotype occurred a few times. The chain couples TRBV6-6 to TRBJ2-7, with D perhaps TRBD1 (6 bases). CDR1 MNHNY and CDR2 SVGAGI come from the germline V gene (reference sequence). Trimming pared 6 bases from V and 3 bases from J, leaving 9 bases between. This CDR3 has 12 residues. For the CDR3, the DNA is TGTGCCAGCAGCCCCAGGGGCTACGAGCAGTACGTC. Protein: CASSPRGYEQYV.

This clonotype was counted a few times. CDR3 DNA: TGTGCCAGCAGGCTATCGGGACTAACAAACTACAATGAGCAGTTCTTC. This translates into CASRLSGLTNYNEQFF. The chain uses TRBV12-3 or TRBV12-4 and TRBJ2-1; 7 positions agree with TRBD2. The CDR3 covers 16 residues. The ends lost 6 bases at V and 3 bases at J; junction bases unmatched: 11.

This clonotype was counted many times. The rearrangement uses TRBV19 and TRBJ2-1, with 12 bases aligning to TRBD2. Germline V lookup: CDR1 LNHDA, CDR2 SQIVND (reference sequence). The CDR3 is 17 residues long. Trimming took 3 bases from V and 7 from J; bases not matched to a gene: 10. CDR3 loop: CASSIPPPGTSGNEQFF. The DNA for the CDR3 is TGTGCCAGTAGTATTCCCCCCCCCGGGACTAGCGGGAATGAGCAGTTCTTC.